The entry below describes one T cell receptor beta chain. Residents of 24 US areas, aged roughly 18 to 90 years, made up the participants. Grouping used clinical history reported by participants in a survey and questionnaire. The data derive from a study of blood T cell repertoires in COVID-19. Study as a whole: In each case, the material was cDNA or gDNA derived from T cells, B-cell-depleted T cells, or PBMCs.

Trimming at V came to 1 base and at J to 4 bases, leaving 7 bases not matched to a gene. This CDR3 comprises 17 residues. Germline CDR1 SGHAT, CDR2 FQNNGV. Original data processing: Amplification of reference gene primers provided the estimated nucleated cell counts. Profiled with immunoSEQ multiplex PCR; TCRdb holds only in-frame clones, not every one. V and J calls and clone size are those listed in that table; D and trimming were worked out from the DNA. The sample consists of about 250,000 clones, roughly 84% of them appearing once. The sample comprised PBMCs or T cells enriched from blood (not recorded which). This TCR was sampled from a man aged 45-65 years who had recovered from COVID-19. V and J are TRBV11-2 and TRBJ2-1, with TRBD1 matching 10 bases. CDR3 nucleotides: TGTGCCAGCAGCTTAGTAGTTTGGACAGGGGGTTACAATGAGCAGTTCTTC. Encoded protein: CASSLVVWTGGYNEQFF. Combining the CDR3 with reference TRBV11-2 and TRBJ2-1 gives the whole variable domain EAGVAQSPRYKIIEKRQSVAFWCNPISGHATLYWYQQILGQGPKLLIQFQNNGVVDDSQLPKDRFSAERLKGVDSTLKIQPAKLEDSAVYLCASSLVVWTGGYNEQFFGPGTRLTVL.